Sequencing of this T cell receptor beta chain was carried out in a study of blood T cell repertoires in COVID-19. About the study: The origin of the acute and convalescent COVID-19 samples was the United States, Italy and Spain. T cells, B-cell-depleted T cells, or PBMCs provided the cDNA or gDNA that served as material.

With 6 bases removed from V and 8 bases from J, the gap between germline ends came to 17 bases. Germline V gene lookup returns CDR1 SNHLY and CDR2 FYNNEI. This CDR3 is built from 14 residues. Authors' analysis steps: It was from reference gene primer amplification that nucleated cell counts were estimated. The repertoire was sequenced with immunoSEQ multiplex PCR; TCRdb's copy has only in-frame clones and lacks some. D and trimming come from the DNA, and the V and J calls and clone size come from that table. The sample has hundreds of thousands of clones, roughly four fifths seen once; the top ten hold approximately 7.5%. In this sample, this clone turned up once. In Seattle, patients joined the study during active infection and were tracked longitudinally.

The sequence derives from a woman older than 75 with COVID-19, enrolled during active disease. Sequencing was performed on peripheral blood. The chain combines TRBV2 with TRBJ1-3, with a weak D call TRBD1 (6 bases). CDR3 nucleotides: TGTGCCAGCAGACCCGGGACATTGGGGGACACCATATATTTT. Protein: CASRPGTLGDTIYF.